The clone carrying this T cell receptor (beta chain) came up many times. The sample belongs to a study of T-cell reconstitution after alpha-beta-depleted transplantation in children. Unique molecular identifiers were incorporated when the TCRbeta library was constructed. TCRdb fed the PCR reads into MiXCR, producing one record per CDR3 protein. The sample shows some 240,000 distinct CDR3 sequences, approximately 9.8% of them seen only once. This CDR3 has 15 amino acids. Trimming at V came to 5 bases and at J to 7 bases, leaving 11 bases not matched to a gene. The rearrangement links TRBV12-3 or TRBV12-4 to TRBJ2-1, with TRBD2 matching over 7 bases. Sequenced material: PBMCs from the stem cell graft donor, taken from the stem cell graft. The source of this sequence is a human donor who donated a stem cell graft to a child with SCID. Here the CDR3 DNA reads TGTGCCAGCAGTCCAAGTGACGGGGGGAGAAATGAGCAGTTCTTC. Its translation: CASSPSDGGRNEQFF.